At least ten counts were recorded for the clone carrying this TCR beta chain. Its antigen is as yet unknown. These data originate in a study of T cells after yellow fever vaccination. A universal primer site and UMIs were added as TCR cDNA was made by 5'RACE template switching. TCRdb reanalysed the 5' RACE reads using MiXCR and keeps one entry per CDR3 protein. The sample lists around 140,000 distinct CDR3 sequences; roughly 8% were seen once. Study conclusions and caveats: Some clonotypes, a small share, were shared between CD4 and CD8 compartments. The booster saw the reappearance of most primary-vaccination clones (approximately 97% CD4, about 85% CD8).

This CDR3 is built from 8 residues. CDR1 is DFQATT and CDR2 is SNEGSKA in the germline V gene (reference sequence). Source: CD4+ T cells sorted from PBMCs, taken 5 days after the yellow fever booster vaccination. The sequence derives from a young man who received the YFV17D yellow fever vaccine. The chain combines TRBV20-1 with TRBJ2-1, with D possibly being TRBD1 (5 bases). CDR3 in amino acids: CTRDEQFF. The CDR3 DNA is TGCACCAGGGATGAGCAGTTCTTC.